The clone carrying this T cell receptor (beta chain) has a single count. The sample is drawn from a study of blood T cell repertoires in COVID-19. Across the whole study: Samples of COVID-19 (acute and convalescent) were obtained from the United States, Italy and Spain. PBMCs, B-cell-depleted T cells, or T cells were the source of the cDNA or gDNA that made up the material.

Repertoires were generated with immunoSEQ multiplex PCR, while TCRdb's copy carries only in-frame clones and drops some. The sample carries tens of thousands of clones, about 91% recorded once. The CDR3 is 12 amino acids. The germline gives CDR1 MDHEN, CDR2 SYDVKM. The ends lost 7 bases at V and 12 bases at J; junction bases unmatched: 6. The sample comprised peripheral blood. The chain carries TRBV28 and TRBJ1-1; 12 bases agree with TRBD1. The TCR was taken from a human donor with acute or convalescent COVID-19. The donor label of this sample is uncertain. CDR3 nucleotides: TGTGCCAGCACAAGGGGGACAGGGGGCACTTTCTTT. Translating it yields CASTRGTGGTFF.